Presented here are 7 T cell receptor beta chains from one specimen sequenced in a study of shared clonotypes between healthy human individuals. Sequencing was performed with immunoSEQ multiplex PCR; in TCRdb, only in-frame clones are kept and a portion is missing. The sample includes approximately 500,000 clones, almost 97% of them seen just once. Material: naive CD4+ T cells sorted from blood. Described subset: CD45RA+ positively selected. Every receptor here comes from a woman aged 25 to 39 in good health.

This clone was detected only once. The gene calls are TRBV27 and TRBJ2-7; TRBD1 aligns across 9 bases. The germline gives CDR1 MNHEY, CDR2 SMNVEV (reference sequence). V was clipped by 5 bases and J by 5 bases; unmatched bases: 10. The CDR3 has 15 amino acids. This chain's CDR3 is CASSPLGQGDNEQYF. CDR3 nucleotides: TGTGCCAGCAGTCCCCTGGGACAGGGAGATAACGAGCAGTACTTC.

This chain links TRBV4-1 with TRBJ2-5, with 8 positions matching TRBD1. J lost 4 bases, V lost 1 base, and 5 bases had no gene match. CDR3 length equals 15 residues. Germline assignment: CDR1 MGHRA and CDR2 YSYEKL. The CDR3 reads CASSQGGQGGETQYF. The CDR3 nucleotides are TGCGCCAGCAGCCAAGGAGGACAGGGAGGAGAGACCCAGTACTTC.

The chain recombines TRBV27 with TRBJ2-7, with 10 bases aligning to TRBD2. The CDR3 covers 15 residues. CDR1 MNHEY and CDR2 SMNVEV come from the germline V gene (reference sequence). With V trimmed by 6 bases and J by 3 bases, 8 bases remained unmatched. DNA for the CDR3: TGTGCCAGCAGGGGTTCGGGACTAGCGAACTACGAGCAGTACTTC. Translation: CASRGSGLANYEQYF.

The chain recombines TRBV4-1 with TRBJ2-7; no clear D gene. Germline V gene lookup returns CDR1 MGHRA and CDR2 YSYEKL. The CDR3 runs 15 residues. The V gene lost 3 bases and the J gene lost 0 bases, with 12 bases spanning the gap. The chain's CDR3 is CASSQGSAVSYEQYF. CDR3 nucleotides: TGCGCCAGCAGCCAGGGTTCGGCCGTCTCCTACGAGCAGTACTTC.

The CDR3 coding sequence is TGTGCCAGCAGCTTGTCTAGCGGGAAAGCCGAGCAGTACTTC. Its protein is CASSLSSGKAEQYF. The chain carries TRBV7-6 and TRBJ2-7, with 9 nucleotides matching TRBD2. With V trimmed by 3 bases and J by 6 bases, 6 bases remained unmatched. The CDR3 covers 14 residues. CDR1 SGHVS and CDR2 FNYEAQ come from the germline V gene.

Only one count was recorded for this clone. V gene TRBV5-6 combines with J gene TRBJ2-7; D not certain. Germline CDR1 SGHDT, CDR2 YYEEEE. The CDR3 loop spans 12 amino acids. The ends were cut back, 2 bases at V and 2 bases at J, with 5 bases in the middle. The CDR3 loop is CASSFYTYEQYF. The CDR3 DNA follows: TGTGCCAGCAGCTTTTATACCTACGAGCAGTACTTC.

CDR3 sequence: CASSLGTNYGYTF. The CDR3 DNA follows: TGCGCCAGCAGCTTAGGGACAAACTATGGCTACACCTTC. This chain joins TRBV5-1 and TRBJ1-2; D might be TRBD1 (6 bases). V shed 2 bases and J shed 2 bases, with 7 bases lying between them. The CDR3 runs to 13 residues. Looked up from germline, CDR1 is SGHRS and CDR2 is YFSETQ.